These 2 T cell receptor beta chains originate from one sample sequenced in a study of T-cell memory formation after mild COVID-19. A single record per CDR3 protein comes from TCRdb applying MiXCR to the 5' RACE reads. Among a few hundred thousand distinct CDR3 sequences listed, roughly 15% were seen once. Sequenced sample: PBMCs or a T cell subset sorted from them (not recorded which). The source of these receptors is a young man who had mild COVID-19 (a few samples of this study predate the infection). Cell type and time point are not known.

J is TRBJ2-7 and V is TRBV7-9; D remains unclear. The CDR3 length is 15 residues. Germline CDR1 is SEHNR and CDR2 is FQNEAQ (reference sequence). V dropped 4 bases and J dropped 6 bases, with 19 bases sitting between them. The CDR3 sequence: CASSYEDGFWAEQYF. The DNA for the CDR3 is TGTGCCAGCAGCTACGAAGACGGATTCTGGGCCGAGCAGTACTTC.

This chain joins TRBV5-1 and TRBJ2-1; possibly TRBD1 or TRBD2 for D (6 bases each). The germline V gene encodes CDR1 SGHRS and CDR2 YFSETQ. CDR3 size: 17 residues. The germline V and J ends were trimmed by 1 base and 3 bases, with 17 bases remaining between them. The CDR3 reads CASSLNSGAGGYNEQFF. The CDR3 DNA is TGCGCCAGCAGCTTGAACTCAGGGGCCGGGGGCTACAATGAGCAGTTCTTC.